The 15 T cell receptor beta chains below all came from one sample that was sequenced in a study of CD8+CD57+ T cells in acquired aplastic anemia. The authors sequenced patients whose flow cytometry had shown CD8+CD57+ cell expansion. TCR beta VDJ and CDR3 profiles were obtained from a genomic DNA template. In TCRdb, the reads were re-called with MiXCR into one record per CDR3 protein. The sample lists some 170,000 distinct CDR3 sequences, over 70% occurring once. The sequenced material came from sorted CD4+, CD8+, or CD8+CD57+ T cells (not recorded which) from PBMCs. Source of these receptors: a human donor with aplastic anemia.

Comment on this clonotype: One base away lies a much larger clone, so this may be a sequencing read error. The rearrangement joins TRBV11-2 to TRBJ2-1, with D hard to call. The CDR3 spans 15 residues. Germline V CDR1 and CDR2: SGHAT, FQNNGV. As DNA, the CDR3 is TGTGCCAGCAGCTTAGCTCCTTCCTCCTACAATGTGCAGTTCTTC. This gives the protein CASSLAPSSYNVQFF.

The chain recombines TRBV6-4 with TRBJ2-1; TRBD2 matches 8 bases. CDR1 is MRHNA and CDR2 is SNTAGT in the germline V gene. The CDR3 runs 16 residues. Unmatched junction bases numbered 5, after V lost 0 bases and J lost 4 bases. The CDR3 loop reads CASSDSTGGNYNEQFF. DNA of the CDR3: TGTGCCAGCAGTGACTCAACGGGGGGGAATTACAATGAGCAGTTCTTC.

The V gene is TRBV7-9, the J gene TRBJ2-7; D is perhaps TRBD1 (5 bases). The CDR3 has 14 amino acids. V dropped 1 base and J dropped 3 bases, with 10 bases sitting between them. Germline V CDR1 and CDR2: SEHNR, FQNEAQ (reference sequence). The CDR3 bases are TGTGCCAGCAGCTTAGTAGGGGATGGCTACGAGCAGTACTTC. It translates to CASSLVGDGYEQYF.

CDR3 amino acids: CSAGLSGRLTDTQYF. CDR3 DNA sequence: TGCAGTGCTGGACTTAGCGGGAGACTGACAGATACGCAGTATTTT. The rearrangement links TRBV20-1 to TRBJ2-3; TRBD2 matches at 9 bases. Trimming at V came to 5 bases and at J to 3 bases, leaving 9 bases not matched to a gene. The CDR3 runs 15 residues. Germline assignment: CDR1 DFQATT and CDR2 SNEGSKA (reference sequence).

This chain connects TRBV6-1 to TRBJ1-4; 7 nucleotides match TRBD1. Germline V lookup: CDR1 MNHNS, CDR2 SASEGT. The CDR3 spans 14 residues. Losses at the gene ends were 1 base for V and 6 bases for J; bases not matched to a gene: 2. The CDR3 reads CASSEGQGYEKLFF. CDR3 nucleotide sequence: TGTGCCAGCAGTGAAGGACAGGGTTATGAAAAACTGTTTTTT.

This clonotype appeared many times. The chain recombines TRBV6-1 with TRBJ1-2; 8 bases map to TRBD1. The CDR3 loop spans 15 amino acids. V lost 3 bases, J lost 6 bases, and 9 bases stayed unmatched. From germline, CDR1 is MNHNS and CDR2 SASEGT. CDR3: CASSDPDRVADGYTF. The CDR3 nucleotides read TGTGCCAGCAGTGACCCGGACAGGGTCGCGGATGGCTACACCTTC.

V usage is TRBV5-6 and J usage is TRBJ1-2, with D possibly being TRBD1 (5 bases). Germline V lookup: CDR1 SGHDT, CDR2 YYEEEE. This CDR3 contains 13 residues. With 6 bases removed from V and 0 bases from J, the gap between germline ends came to 9 bases. The CDR3, as DNA: TGTGCCAGCATCGACAGTACTAACTATGGCTACACCTTC. Amino acid sequence: CASIDSTNYGYTF.

Only a few counts were recorded for this clonotype. V is TRBV6-5 and J is TRBJ2-3; 7 nucleotides agree with TRBD1. In germline, CDR1 is MNHEY, CDR2 SVGAGI. The V gene end was trimmed by 0 bases and the J gene end by 3 bases; junction bases not matched to a gene: 9. This CDR3 has 17 amino acids. CDR3: CASSYSSRGFRTDTQYF. In DNA, the CDR3 is TGTGCCAGCAGTTACTCGTCCAGGGGGTTTAGGACAGATACGCAGTATTTT.

CDR3 in amino acids: CSGEGPGQGASGYTF. The CDR3 DNA reads as TGCAGCGGCGAAGGTCCGGGACAGGGGGCGAGTGGCTACACCTTC. V gene TRBV29-1 combines with J gene TRBJ1-2; 12 bases are a match to TRBD1. The CDR3 has 15 amino acids. The J segment lost 7 bases and the V segment lost 7 bases, leaving 13 bases of the junction unmatched. CDR1 is SQVTM, CDR2 ANQGSEA, per germline.

This clonotype was seen once. The CDR3 region has the DNA TGTGCCAGCAGCCCCCTGGGACAGCAAGAGACCCAGTACTTC. It encodes CASSPLGQQETQYF. The chain recombines TRBV7-9 with TRBJ2-5; TRBD1 matches 7 bases. The CDR3 totals 14 residues. Looked up from germline, CDR1 is SEHNR and CDR2 is FQNEAQ (reference sequence). Losses at the gene ends were 5 bases for V and 2 bases for J; bases not matched to a gene: 5.

This chain uses TRBV6-4 with TRBJ2-6; D might be TRBD1 (6 bases). Germline CDR1 and CDR2: MRHNA and SNTAGT. The ends were cut back, 4 bases at V and 4 bases at J, with 14 bases in the middle. The CDR3 is 16 amino acids. This chain's CDR3 is CASSGAGEAGANVLTF. Here the CDR3 DNA reads TGTGCCAGCAGTGGGGCAGGGGAAGCCGGGGCCAACGTCCTGACTTTC.

The chain links TRBV7-9 to TRBJ2-7; TRBD2 matches 7 bases. The V gene's germline CDR1 is SEHNR and CDR2 FQNEAQ (reference sequence). V gave up 6 bases and J gave up 2 bases; unmatched junction bases: 4. The CDR3 is 13 amino acids. The CDR3 region is CASSKRGTYEQYF. The CDR3 nucleotides are TGTGCCAGCAGTAAGCGGGGCACCTACGAGCAGTACTTC.

In DNA, the CDR3 is TGTGCCAGCAGCTTAGGACTAGCGGAGGTCGACGAGCAGTACTTC. It encodes CASSLGLAEVDEQYF. The J gene is TRBJ2-7, the V gene TRBV7-9; 9 bases line up with TRBD2. Germline V gene lookup returns CDR1 SEHNR and CDR2 FQNEAQ (reference sequence). The length of the CDR3 is 15 residues. The V gene end was trimmed by 1 base and the J gene end by 5 bases; junction bases not matched to a gene: 6.

The rearrangement links TRBV2 to TRBJ2-1; no reliable D call. Trimming stripped 6 bases from V and 6 bases from J, with 18 bases between. CDR1 and CDR2 (germline): SNHLY, FYNNEI. CDR3 size: 15 residues. CDR3: CASRRAVASSNEQFF. CDR3 DNA sequence: TGTGCCAGCAGACGCGCCGTCGCAAGCAGCAATGAGCAGTTCTTC.

The V and J genes are TRBV7-9 and TRBJ1-2; D possibly corresponds to TRBD1 (6 bases). V was shortened by 7 bases and J by 8 bases, with 23 bases between the two germline ends. CDR1 SEHNR and CDR2 FQNEAQ come from the germline V gene (reference sequence). The CDR3 consists of 15 residues. CDR3 protein: CASTNTDWGALGYTF. In DNA, the CDR3 is TGTGCCAGCACCAACACAGACTGGGGGGCGCTAGGCTACACCTTC.